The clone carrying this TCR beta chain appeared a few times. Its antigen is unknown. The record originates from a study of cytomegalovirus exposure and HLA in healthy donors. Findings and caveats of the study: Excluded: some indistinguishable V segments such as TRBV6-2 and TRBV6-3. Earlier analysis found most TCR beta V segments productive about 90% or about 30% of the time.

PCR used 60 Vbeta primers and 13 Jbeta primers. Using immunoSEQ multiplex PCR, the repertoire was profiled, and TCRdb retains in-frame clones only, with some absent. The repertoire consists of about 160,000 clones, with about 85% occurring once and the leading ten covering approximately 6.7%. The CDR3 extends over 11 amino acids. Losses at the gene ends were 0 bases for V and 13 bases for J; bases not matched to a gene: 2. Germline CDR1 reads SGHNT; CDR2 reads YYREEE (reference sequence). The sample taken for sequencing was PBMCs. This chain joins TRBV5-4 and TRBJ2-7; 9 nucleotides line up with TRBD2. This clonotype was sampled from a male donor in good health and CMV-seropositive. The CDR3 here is CASSLGTSVYF. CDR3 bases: TGTGCCAGCAGCTTGGGGACTAGCGTATACTTC.